The 13 T cell receptor beta chains below were found in one sample sequenced in a study of CD8 T cells in ankylosing spondylitis. One entry per CDR3 protein, called by TCRdb with MiXCR from the 5' RACE reads. Found here are 150,000 to 200,000 distinct CDR3 sequences, 18% of them singletons; the top ten hold about 4.3%. Sequencing was performed on blood, either unsorted or a sorted T cell fraction (not recorded which). All receptors come from a male donor aged 5 to 30 with ankylosing spondylitis or in good health (not recorded which).

This clonotype was recorded many times. V gene TRBV5-1 combines with J gene TRBJ2-7; D not certain. The CDR3 totals 11 residues. Between the trimmed V and J ends, which lost 5 bases and 9 bases, there was a span of 12 bases. Germline lookup yields CDR1 SGHRS and CDR2 YFSETQ. The CDR3 is CASRDSTGQYF. The CDR3 DNA reads TGCGCCAGCAGAGACTCGACGGGGCAGTACTTC.

This clonotype was observed a handful of times. The genes are TRBV19 and TRBJ1-4; no definite D call. This CDR3 has 12 amino acids. The V end was cut by 6 bases, the J end by 5 bases, with 7 bases between. CDR1 and CDR2 from the germline V gene are LNHDA and SQIVND (reference sequence). Written as DNA, the CDR3 is TGTGCCAGTAGCTACAAAAATGAAAAACTGTTTTTT. Its protein is CASSYKNEKLFF.

The gene calls are TRBV27 and TRBJ2-5; a weak D match, TRBD2 (5 bases). The germline V gene has CDR1 MNHEY and CDR2 SMNVEV (reference sequence). The CDR3 sequence is 13 residues long. Trimming stripped 3 bases from V and 3 bases from J, with 8 bases between. In DNA, the CDR3 is TGTGCCAGCAGTTTTATCGGGAAAGAGACCCAGTACTTC. As protein: CASSFIGKETQYF.

This clonotype was detected many times. This chain joins TRBV24-1 and TRBJ2-1; TRBD1 aligns across 7 bases. CDR1 and CDR2 from the germline V gene are KGHDR and SFDVKD. The CDR3 totals 16 residues. V dropped 4 bases and J dropped 0; count of bases not matched to a gene: 5. In DNA, the CDR3 is TGTGCCACCAGTGACCCGACAGGGAGCTCCTACAATGAGCAGTTCTTC. This gives the protein CATSDPTGSSYNEQFF.

This chain links TRBV7-3 with TRBJ1-5; TRBD1 aligns across 8 bases. The germline CDR1 and CDR2 sequences are SGHTA and FQGTGA. With 5 bases clipped from V and 6 bases from J, the junction kept 9 bases outside the gene matches. The CDR3 is 15 amino acids. Written as DNA, the CDR3 is TGTGCCAGCAGCCCGACAGGGGCGCTTGGTCAGCCCCAGCATTTT. This codes for CASSPTGALGQPQHF. Complete variable domain (other parts from reference TRBV7-3 and TRBJ1-5): GAGVSQTPSNKVTEKGKYVELRCDPISGHTALYWYRQSLGQGPEFLIYFQGTGAADDSGLPNDRFFAVRPEGSVSTLKIQRTERGDSAVYLCASSPTGALGQPQHFGDGTRLSIL.

The sample holds many counts of this clonotype. The chain recombines TRBV6-1 with TRBJ1-1; D might be TRBD1 (5 bases). The germline V gene has CDR1 MNHNS and CDR2 SASEGT. There are 15 residues in the CDR3. The V gene lost 3 bases and the J gene lost 0 bases, with 11 bases spanning the gap. In DNA form, the CDR3 reads TGTGCCAGCAGTGACCAGCCAGGGATGAACACTGAAGCTTTCTTT. Its protein is CASSDQPGMNTEAFF.

The sample holds many counts of this clonotype. The chain joins TRBV6-5 to TRBJ1-5, with a tentative D call TRBD1 (5 bases). Germline CDR1 and CDR2: MNHEY and SVGAGI. V gave up 2 bases and J gave up 0 bases, with 5 bases separating them. This CDR3 spans 14 amino acids. The DNA for the CDR3 is TGTGCCAGCAGTTACACAGGTAGCAATCAGCCCCAGCATTTT. Protein sequence: CASSYTGSNQPQHF.

This clonotype appeared many times. The chain is built from TRBV29-1 and TRBJ2-7, with 7 bases identical to TRBD1. The CDR3 is made up of 12 amino acids. J gave up 4 bases and V 6 bases, and 6 bases lay outside the gene matches. CDR1 is SQVTM, CDR2 ANQGSEA, per germline. The CDR3 region is CSVVQGTYEQYF. CDR3 DNA sequence: TGCAGCGTAGTACAGGGGACATACGAGCAGTACTTC.

This clonotype showed up many times. The V call is TRBV12-3 or TRBV12-4, the J call TRBJ1-2; D is unclear. Trimming cost V 2 bases and J 4 bases, with 17 bases left between them. The CDR3 loop spans 16 amino acids. The CDR3 loop reads CASSLTRSSPGYGYTF. DNA for the CDR3: TGTGCCAGCAGTTTAACCCGGAGCAGTCCAGGCTATGGCTACACCTTC.

This chain connects TRBV29-1 to TRBJ1-2; D unresolved. V lost 3 bases, J lost 4 bases, and 12 bases lay in between. CDR1 is SQVTM and CDR2 is ANQGSEA in the germline V gene. This CDR3 spans 13 amino acids. CDR3 in amino acids: CSVEREAGYGYTF. In DNA form, the CDR3 reads TGCAGCGTTGAGAGGGAGGCGGGCTATGGCTACACCTTC.

The chain carries TRBV4-1 and TRBJ1-2, with 8 positions matching TRBD1. Germline V gene data show CDR1 as MGHRA and CDR2 as YSYEKL. Trimming cost V 3 bases and J 1 base; bases outside gene matches: 7. The CDR3 contains 16 residues. The CDR3 is CASSQPRQGFNYGYTF. CDR3 nucleotide sequence: TGCGCCAGCAGCCAGCCGAGACAGGGGTTTAACTATGGCTACACCTTC.

This clonotype was seen ten or more times. The chain couples TRBV7-2 to TRBJ2-7, with D perhaps matching TRBD2 (5 bases). Germline V gene lookup returns CDR1 SGHTA and CDR2 FQGNSA. The V and J ends lost 4 bases and 7 bases respectively, with 23 bases between them. This CDR3 has 16 residues. This CDR3 reads CASSSNSPASYLEQYF. Here the CDR3 DNA reads TGTGCCAGCAGCTCGAACTCCCCGGCTAGCTACTTGGAGCAGTACTTC.

In this sample, this clonotype turned up many times. The chain couples TRBV7-9 to TRBJ2-5, with D maybe TRBD1 (5 bases). The V gene lost 4 bases and the J gene lost 2 bases, with 14 bases spanning the gap. CDR3 length: 15 residues. Germline V gene data show CDR1 as SEHNR and CDR2 as FQNEAQ (reference sequence). The CDR3 sequence is CASSSRRGKQETQYF. Here the CDR3 DNA reads TGTGCCAGCAGCTCACGAAGGGGAAAACAAGAGACCCAGTACTTC.